This is a list of T cell receptor beta chains from one sample in a study of cytotoxic CD8 clonotypes in ibrutinib-treated CLL. Repertoires were generated with immunoSEQ multiplex PCR, while TCRdb's copy carries only in-frame clones and drops some. The table lists 80,000 to 95,000 clones, roughly three quarters of them singletons. The sequencing used PBMCs, collected after 12 months of ibrutinib treatment. These receptors came from a human donor with chronic lymphocytic leukemia. Both conserved end residues are part of each CDR3. D genes are given only for firm matches. Where a row states a size, it is once, few, many or the class of an expanded clone; other rows omit it.

TRBJ2-7 | TRBV28 | - | TRBD1 | TGTGCCTCCCGGGGGCCAGGGGGCACCTACGAGCAGTACTTC | CASRGPGGTYEQYF
TRBJ1-3 | TRBV28 | - | - | TGTGCCAGCACCCTCCCCGGGGGTCGGGGAAACACCATATATTTT | CASTLPGGRGNTIYF
TRBJ2-7 | TRBV7-2 | - | - | TGTGCCAGCAGCCGGACCCTGGACGGGACGGGGCAGTACTTC | CASSRTLDGTGQYF
TRBJ2-2 | TRBV7-9 | few | - | TGTGCCAGCAGCCCCGGGGGGCAGGTCCTCACCGGGGAGCTGTTTTTT | CASSPGGQVLTGELFF
TRBJ1-2 | TRBV18 | - | - | TGTGCCAGCTCACCCCCGGCAGGGGAGGGCTACACCTTC | CASSPPAGEGYTF
TRBJ2-3 | TRBV4-1 | - | - | TGCGCCAGCAGCCAAGATTGGGAGGGGGTTGAGGATACGCAGTATTTT | CASSQDWEGVEDTQYF
TRBJ2-6 | TRBV7-2 | - | - | TGTGCCAGCAGTCCTCGGGGTACTGGGGCCAACGTCCTGACTTTC | CASSPRGTGANVLTF
TRBJ1-4 | TRBV9 | few | - | TGTGCCAGCAGCGTAGGGGGGTTCTCCCTTCGTGAAAAACTGTTTTTT | CASSVGGFSLREKLFF
TRBJ1-3 | TRBV9 | few | - | TGTGCCAGCAGCGAAGGACTCCTCTCTGGAAACACCATATATTTT | CASSEGLLSGNTIYF
TRBJ1-2 | TRBV4-2 | - | TRBD1 | TGTGCCAGCAGCCAAGTGTCGCCGGGACAGGGGGATTATGGCTACACCTTC | CASSQVSPGQGDYGYTF
TRBJ1-2 | TRBV2 | few | - | TGTGCCAGCAGTGATTGGAAGAATCCGGGCTATGGCTACACCTTC | CASSDWKNPGYGYTF
TRBJ1-6 | TRBV28 | medium-sized | - | TGTGCCAGCAGTTTTGGGTCCGGGGCTGGGCCCCTCCACTTT | CASSFGSGAGPLHF
TRBJ2-6 | TRBV5-1 | - | TRBD1 | TGCGCCAGCAGCTGGGACAGGGTCGGGGCCAACGTCCTGACTTTC | CASSWDRVGANVLTF
TRBJ1-3 | TRBV27 | - | - | TGTGCCAGCAGTTTAGGCCTCCACTCTGGAAACACCATATATTTT | CASSLGLHSGNTIYF
TRBJ2-5 | TRBV18 | - | - | TGTGCCAGCTCACCTCTCAGCACAGGGTGGGAGACCCAGTACTTC | CASSPLSTGWETQYF
TRBJ2-3 | TRBV11-2 | - | TRBD1 | TGTGCCAGCGCTGTCGACAGGGTGAATACGCAGTATTTT | CASAVDRVNTQYF
TRBJ1-5 | TRBV28 | few | - | TGTGCCAGCAGTCCCAGCCAGCCCCAGCATTTT | CASSPSQPQHF
TRBJ2-5 | TRBV6-5 | once | - | TGTGCCAGCAGTTATGGGGCAGGGAAAGAGACCCAGTACTTC | CASSYGAGKETQYF
TRBJ2-5 | TRBV7-2 | - | TRBD2 | TGTGCCAGCAGCTTAGACGCTAGCGGGAGTGGGAAGACCCAGTACTTC | CASSLDASGSGKTQYF
TRBJ2-5 | TRBV7-2 | - | TRBD2 | TGTGCCAGCAGCCGGGGCGGGGCGGGAGCTGGGGAGACCCAGTACTTC | CASSRGGAGAGETQYF
TRBJ1-5 | TRBV7-8 | - | TRBD1 | TGTGCCAGCAGCTTTCAACCGGGACAGAACAATCAGCCCCAGCATTTT | CASSFQPGQNNQPQHF
TRBJ2-3 | TRBV11-2 | - | TRBD2 | TGTGCCAGCAGCTCTGACTTAGCGGGGGGGTGGGATACGCAGTATTTT | CASSSDLAGGWDTQYF
TRBJ2-1 | TRBV13 | - | - | TGTGCCAGCAGCCCAAACAGGGAGGAGCAGTTCTTC | CASSPNREEQFF
TRBJ2-7 | TRBV19 | - | - | TGTGCCAGTAGTATACAGGATGCAGGGTGGGACGAGCAGTACTTC | CASSIQDAGWDEQYF
TRBJ2-1 | TRBV6-4 | once | TRBD1 | TGTGCCAGCAGTCGACAGGGGGACAATGAGCAGTTCTTC | CASSRQGDNEQFF
TRBJ1-2 | TRBV19 | - | - | TGTGCCAGTAGCGCAATTCGGGGAACCTATGGCTACACCTTC | CASSAIRGTYGYTF
TRBJ2-5 | TRBV4-2 | - | - | TGTGCCAGCAGCCAAGATGGAAGGCCTGGCCAAGAGACCCAGTACTTC | CASSQDGRPGQETQYF
TRBJ2-2 | TRBV2 | - | - | TGTGCCAGCAGTGATTACCTTACCGGGGAGCTGTTTTTT | CASSDYLTGELFF
TRBJ1-1 | TRBV4-3 | few | - | TGCGCCAGCAGCCACACTATGAACACTGAAGCTTTCTTT | CASSHTMNTEAFF
TRBJ1-2 | TRBV27 | - | - | TGTGCCAGCAGCACCGCGGGGAAAGGGTATGGCTACACCTTC | CASSTAGKGYGYTF
TRBJ1-1 | TRBV5-1 | - | - | TGCGCCAGCAGCCCGGGAGACACTGAAGCTTTCTTT | CASSPGDTEAFF
TRBJ2-7 | TRBV6-7 | once | - | TGTGCCAGCAGTGAACCCCCGGGGCAGGGAGAGGACGAGCAGTACTTC | CASSEPPGQGEDEQYF
TRBJ2-7 | TRBV5-1 | - | TRBD2 | TGCGCCAGCAGCCCTGATGGGGGGGGTTCCCTCGAGCAGTACTTC | CASSPDGGGSLEQYF
TRBJ1-5 | TRBV19 | - | TRBD1 | TGTGCCAGTGCGGGACAGGGGGGCAATCAGCCCCAGCATTTT | CASAGQGGNQPQHF
TRBJ2-7 | TRBV7-2 | - | - | TGTGCCAGCAGCACCAACCCGTACGAGCAGTACTTC | CASSTNPYEQYF
TRBJ2-3 | TRBV5-1 | - | - | TGCGCCAGCAGCCCGGGCCCGGTGGGCGCAGATACGCAGTATTTT | CASSPGPVGADTQYF
TRBJ1-1 | TRBV7-3 | - | - | TGTGCCAGCAGCTTAAACGGGCACGCGAACACTGAAGCTTTCTTT | CASSLNGHANTEAFF
TRBJ2-7 | TRBV18 | - | - | TGTGCCAGCTCACCTTCGCAGGGCCTCTCCTACGAGCAGTACTTC | CASSPSQGLSYEQYF
TRBJ2-7 | TRBV27 | - | - | TGTGCCAGCAGTTCCCCCTCCGCAACGGCGGGCTACGAGCAGTACTTC | CASSSPSATAGYEQYF
TRBJ2-7 | TRBV6-5 | few | - | TGTGCCAGCAGTTACTCGGAAGTCCACGAGCAGTACTTC | CASSYSEVHEQYF
TRBJ2-1 | TRBV6-6 | - | TRBD2 | TGTGCCAGCAGCCCGAAAGCTAGCGGGAGTAGTGAGCAGTTCTTC | CASSPKASGSSEQFF